This entry lists 13 T cell receptor beta chains sequenced from one sample in a study of STAT5B mutations in CD4+ large granular lymphocyte leukemia. TCRdb keeps only in-frame clones here, not all; method: immunoSEQ multiplex PCR. The data hold 30,000 or so clones, with around 82% observed a single time. The sample comprised CD4+ T cells from blood buffy coats. The source of these receptors is a human donor in good health.

J is TRBJ1-1 and V is TRBV4-3; D perhaps matches TRBD1 (5 bases). The CDR3 runs 12 residues. V was pared by 8 bases and J by 1 base, with 8 bases between. Germline CDR1 reads LGHNA; CDR2 reads YSLEER. The CDR3 region has the DNA TGCGCCAGCTCCAGGGCGAACACTGAAGCTTTCTTT. Amino acid sequence: CASSRANTEAFF.

This rearrangement joins TRBV19 to TRBJ2-5, with 10 bases matching TRBD2. After removal of 5 bases from V and 1 base from J, the junction contained 7 bases not matched to a gene. The CDR3 length is 16 residues. Germline V gene lookup returns CDR1 LNHDA and CDR2 SQIVND (reference sequence). The CDR3 region has the DNA TGTGCCAGTAGTCCGTCTAGCGGGGGACCCCAAGAGACCCAGTACTTC. This translates into CASSPSSGGPQETQYF.

The chain employs TRBV18 and TRBJ2-5, with D perhaps TRBD2 (6 bases). V lost 4 bases to trimming and J lost 5 bases, with 17 bases between them. The CDR3 has 15 residues. CDR1 and CDR2 (germline): KGHSH, LQKENI. The CDR3 sequence: CASSRIPGLVETQYF. The CDR3 DNA reads TGTGCCAGCTCACGGATCCCGGGACTCGTGGAGACCCAGTACTTC.

This rearrangement joins TRBV29-1 to TRBJ2-3, with 11 bases fitting TRBD2. Germline V gives CDR1 SQVTM, CDR2 ANQGSEA. The CDR3 sequence is 14 residues long. The trim removed 6 bases at V and 1 base at J, leaving 3 bases unmatched. DNA for the CDR3: TGCAGCGTGATGACTAGCGGGGGCACAGATACGCAGTATTTT. Its translation: CSVMTSGGTDTQYF.

The chain employs TRBV2 and TRBJ1-2, with 9 bases fitting TRBD1. After removal of 4 bases from V and 4 bases from J, the junction contained 7 bases not matched to a gene. Germline CDR1 and CDR2: SNHLY and FYNNEI. CDR3 length: 15 amino acids. CDR3 amino acids: CASSAGTGSLYGYTF. DNA for the CDR3: TGTGCCAGCAGTGCTGGGACAGGGTCCCTCTATGGCTACACCTTC.

The chain employs TRBV11-3 and TRBJ2-7; D call uncertain. CDR3 size: 14 residues. Trimming removed 0 bases at V and 3 bases at J, with 9 bases between. Germline V CDR1 and CDR2: SGHNT, YENEEA. This CDR3 is CASSLDAVNYEQYF. Written as DNA, the CDR3 is TGTGCCAGCAGCTTAGATGCAGTTAACTACGAGCAGTACTTC.

CDR3 sequence (DNA): TGCGCCAGCAGCCAACCGGGACAGGATTTCTACGAGCAGTACTTC. Its protein product is CASSQPGQDFYEQYF. The chain combines TRBV5-1 with TRBJ2-7, with 8 bases fitting TRBD1. Germline V gene sequence: CDR1 SGHRS, CDR2 YFSETQ. The CDR3 covers 15 residues. J was trimmed by 3 bases and V by 4 bases; bases with no gene match: 9.

This chain joins TRBV19 and TRBJ1-5; 7 nucleotides agree with TRBD1. CDR1 LNHDA and CDR2 SQIVND come from the germline V gene (reference sequence). The CDR3 loop spans 18 amino acids. V shed 3 bases, J shed 1 base, and the junction held 12 bases outside the gene matches. CDR3 sequence (DNA): TGTGCCAGTAGTATTGGAACAGGGGAGAAGAAAAGCAATCAGCCCCAGCATTTT. The encoded protein is CASSIGTGEKKSNQPQHF.

This chain connects TRBV30 to TRBJ2-3, with a possible D match to TRBD2 (7 bases). Germline V gene sequence: CDR1 GTSNPN, CDR2 SVGIG (reference sequence). Trimming pared 0 bases from V and 3 bases from J, leaving 13 bases between. The CDR3 spans 15 residues. In nucleotides, the CDR3 is TGTGCCTGGAGTGTGGGGGCGGGAGAGACAGATACGCAGTATTTT. Its translation: CAWSVGAGETDTQYF.

The rearrangement uses TRBV5-1 and TRBJ2-5; D is possibly TRBD1 or TRBD2 (5 bases each). The CDR3 spans 15 residues. V was cut by 0 bases and J by 1 base, with 10 bases left in between. Germline V gene lookup returns CDR1 SGHRS and CDR2 YFSETQ. The chain's CDR3 is CASSLGPGGQETQYF. The DNA for the CDR3 is TGCGCCAGCAGCTTGGGGCCTGGGGGCCAAGAGACCCAGTACTTC.

The CDR3 is CASSPGVGTEAFF. The CDR3 DNA reads as TGTGCCAGCTCACCCGGAGTAGGAACTGAAGCTTTCTTT. The chain joins TRBV18 to TRBJ1-1; unclear D gene. The CDR3 contains 13 residues. Per the germline V gene, CDR1 is KGHSH and CDR2 is LQKENI. V lost 3 bases to trimming and J lost 5 bases, with 10 bases between them.

This chain links TRBV5-1 with TRBJ2-5, with 14 bases fitting TRBD2. This CDR3 spans 15 amino acids. Germline assignment: CDR1 SGHRS and CDR2 YFSETQ. Losses at the gene ends were 4 bases for V and 4 bases for J; bases not matched to a gene: 3. The CDR3 is CASSRGLAGVETQYF. CDR3 in DNA: TGCGCCAGCAGCCGGGGACTAGCGGGAGTAGAGACCCAGTACTTC.

This clone occurred once. J is TRBJ2-3 and V is TRBV6-5; D perhaps matches TRBD1 (5 bases). The germline V gene encodes CDR1 MNHEY and CDR2 SVGAGI. The V end was cut by 9 bases, the J end by 2 bases, with 15 bases between. The CDR3 sequence is 14 residues long. The CDR3 here is CASPQGRDTDTQYF. The CDR3 DNA follows: TGTGCCAGTCCCCAGGGTAGGGACACAGATACGCAGTATTTT.